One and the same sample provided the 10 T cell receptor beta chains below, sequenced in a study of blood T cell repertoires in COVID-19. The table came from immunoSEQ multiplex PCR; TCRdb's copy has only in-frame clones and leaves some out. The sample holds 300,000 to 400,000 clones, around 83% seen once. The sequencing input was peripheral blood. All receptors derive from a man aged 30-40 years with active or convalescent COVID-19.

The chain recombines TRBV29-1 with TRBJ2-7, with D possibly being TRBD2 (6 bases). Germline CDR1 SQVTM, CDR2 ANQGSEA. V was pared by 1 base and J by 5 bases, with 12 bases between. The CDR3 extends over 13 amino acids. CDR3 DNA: TGCAGCGTTGAAGGGGCAGGGAGGAACGAGCAGTACTTC. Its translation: CSVEGAGRNEQYF.

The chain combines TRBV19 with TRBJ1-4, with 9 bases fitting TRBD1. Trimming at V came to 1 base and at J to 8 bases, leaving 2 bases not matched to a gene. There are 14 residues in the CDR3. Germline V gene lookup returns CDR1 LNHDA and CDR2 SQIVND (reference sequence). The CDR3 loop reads CASSIVTGGEKLFF. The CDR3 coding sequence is TGTGCCAGTAGTATAGTTACAGGGGGCGAAAAACTGTTTTTT. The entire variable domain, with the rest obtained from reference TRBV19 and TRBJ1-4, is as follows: DGGITQSPKYLFRKEGQNVTLSCEQNLNHDAMYWYRQDPGQGLRLIYYSQIVNDFQKGDIAEGYSVSREKKESFPLTVTSAQKNPTAFYLCASSIVTGGEKLFFGSGTQLSVL.

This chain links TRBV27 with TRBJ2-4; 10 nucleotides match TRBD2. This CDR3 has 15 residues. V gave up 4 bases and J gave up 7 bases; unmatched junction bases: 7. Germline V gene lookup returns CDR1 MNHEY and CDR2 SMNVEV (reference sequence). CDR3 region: CASSWSGGAGNIQYF. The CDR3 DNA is TGTGCCAGCAGTTGGAGCGGGGGGGCCGGGAACATTCAGTACTTC.

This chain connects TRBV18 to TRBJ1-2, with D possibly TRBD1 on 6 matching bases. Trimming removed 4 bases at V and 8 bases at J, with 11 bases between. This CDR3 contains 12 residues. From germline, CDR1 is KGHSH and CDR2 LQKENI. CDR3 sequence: CASSRQEGGYTF. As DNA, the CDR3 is TGTGCCAGCTCACGACAGGAAGGGGGCTACACCTTC.

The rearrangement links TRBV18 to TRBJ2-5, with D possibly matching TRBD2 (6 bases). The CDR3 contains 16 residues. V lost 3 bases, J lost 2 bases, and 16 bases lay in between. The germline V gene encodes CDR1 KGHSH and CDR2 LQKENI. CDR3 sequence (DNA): TGTGCCAGCTCACCGGCCTTAGCGGAACCTCAAGAGACCCAGTACTTC. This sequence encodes CASSPALAEPQETQYF.

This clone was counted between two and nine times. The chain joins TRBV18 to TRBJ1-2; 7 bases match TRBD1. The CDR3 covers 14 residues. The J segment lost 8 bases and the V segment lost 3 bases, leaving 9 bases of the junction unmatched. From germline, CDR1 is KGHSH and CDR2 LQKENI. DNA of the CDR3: TGTGCCAGCTCACCGTCAGACAGGGTCGAGGGCTACACCTTC. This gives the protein CASSPSDRVEGYTF. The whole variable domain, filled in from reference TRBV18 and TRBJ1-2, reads NAGVMQNPRHLVRRRGQEARLRCSPMKGHSHVYWYRQLPEEGLKFMVYLQKENIIDESGMPKERFSAEFPKEGPSILRIQQVVRGDSAAYFCASSPSDRVEGYTFGSGTRLTVV.

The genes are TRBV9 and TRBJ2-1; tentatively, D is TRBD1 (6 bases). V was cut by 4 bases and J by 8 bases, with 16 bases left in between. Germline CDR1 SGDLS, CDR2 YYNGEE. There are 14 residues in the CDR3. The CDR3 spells CASSPDRYSYEQFF. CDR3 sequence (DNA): TGTGCCAGCAGCCCTGACAGGTATAGCTATGAGCAGTTCTTC.

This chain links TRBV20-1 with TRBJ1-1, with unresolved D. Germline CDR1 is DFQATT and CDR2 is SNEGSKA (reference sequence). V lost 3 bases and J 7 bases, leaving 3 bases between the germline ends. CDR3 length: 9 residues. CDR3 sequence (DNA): TGCAGTGCTAGCTTTGAAGCTTTCTTT. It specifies CSASFEAFF.

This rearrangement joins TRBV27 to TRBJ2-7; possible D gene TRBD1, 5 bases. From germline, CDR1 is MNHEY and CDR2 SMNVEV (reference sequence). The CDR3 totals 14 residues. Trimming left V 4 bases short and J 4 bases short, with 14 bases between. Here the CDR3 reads CASSSRQGQYEQYF. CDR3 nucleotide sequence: TGTGCCAGCAGTTCACGTCAGGGCCAGTACGAGCAGTACTTC.

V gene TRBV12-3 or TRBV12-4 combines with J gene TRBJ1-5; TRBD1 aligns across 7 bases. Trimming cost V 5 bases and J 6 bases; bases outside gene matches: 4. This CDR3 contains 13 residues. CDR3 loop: CASSPRDSQPQHF. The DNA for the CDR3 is TGTGCCAGCAGTCCTCGGGACAGTCAGCCCCAGCATTTT.